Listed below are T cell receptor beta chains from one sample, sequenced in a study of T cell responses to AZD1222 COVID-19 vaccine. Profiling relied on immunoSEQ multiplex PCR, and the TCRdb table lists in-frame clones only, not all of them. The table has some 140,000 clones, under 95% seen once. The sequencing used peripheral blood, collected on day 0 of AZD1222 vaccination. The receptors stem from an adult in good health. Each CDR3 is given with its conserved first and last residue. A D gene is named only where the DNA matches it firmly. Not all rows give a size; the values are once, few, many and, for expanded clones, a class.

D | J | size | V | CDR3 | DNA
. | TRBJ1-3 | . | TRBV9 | CASGGSGNTIYF | TGTGCCAGCGGGGGATCTGGAAACACCATATATTTT
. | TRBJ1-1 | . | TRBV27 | CASSAIPENTEAFF | TGTGCCAGCAGTGCGATCCCAGAGAACACTGAAGCTTTCTTT
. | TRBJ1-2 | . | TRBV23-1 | CASTRGYTF | TGCGCCAGCACTCGAGGCTACACCTTC
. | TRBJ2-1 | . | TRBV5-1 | CASSLSQIGDEQFF | TGCGCCAGCAGCTTGTCCCAGATCGGCGATGAGCAGTTCTTC
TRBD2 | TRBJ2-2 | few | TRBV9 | CASSEGRTSGNTGELFF | TGTGCCAGCAGCGAGGGACGGACTAGCGGGAACACCGGGGAGCTGTTTTTT
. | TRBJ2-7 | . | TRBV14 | CASQGFFGYEQYF | TGTGCCAGCCAGGGGTTTTTCGGGTACGAGCAGTACTTC
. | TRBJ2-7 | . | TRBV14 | CASGPGPYEQYF | TGTGCCAGCGGACCCGGCCCATACGAGCAGTACTTC
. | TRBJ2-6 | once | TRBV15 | CATSRGREGANVLTF | TGTGCCACCAGCAGAGGGAGGGAGGGGGCCAACGTCCTGACTTTC
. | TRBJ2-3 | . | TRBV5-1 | CASSLGQYTDTQYF | TGCGCCAGCAGCTTGGGACAGTACACAGATACGCAGTATTTT
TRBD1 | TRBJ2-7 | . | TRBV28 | CASPTNYRTRRTGDISYEQYF | TGTGCCAGCCCCACCAACTACCGTACCCGCAGGACAGGGGACATCTCCTACGAGCAGTACTTC
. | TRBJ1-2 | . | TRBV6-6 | CASSNPQPGYTF | TGTGCCAGCAGTAACCCACAGCCTGGCTACACCTTC
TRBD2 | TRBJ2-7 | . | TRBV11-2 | CASRRLAGRPYEQYF | TGTGCCAGCAGGAGACTAGCGGGGCGACCCTACGAGCAGTACTTC
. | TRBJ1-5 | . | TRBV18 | CASSPPQLNQPQHF | TGTGCCAGCTCACCCCCACAGCTCAATCAGCCCCAGCATTTT
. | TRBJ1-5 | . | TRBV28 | CAIKRGTASWPQHF | TGTGCCATCAAACGAGGGACGGCTTCTTGGCCCCAGCATTTT
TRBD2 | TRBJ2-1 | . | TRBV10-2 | CASSILAGAVDEQFF | TGCGCCAGCAGCATACTAGCGGGAGCCGTAGATGAGCAGTTCTTC
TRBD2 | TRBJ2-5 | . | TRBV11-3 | CASSLKWIGRAQETQYF | TGTGCCAGCAGCTTAAAGTGGATCGGGAGGGCCCAAGAGACCCAGTACTTC
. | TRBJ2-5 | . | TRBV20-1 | CSAGLQETQYF | TGCAGTGCCGGGCTTCAAGAGACCCAGTACTTC
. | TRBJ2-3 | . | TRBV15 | CATSRGNQGSIRDTQYF | TGTGCCACCAGCAGAGGGAACCAGGGAAGTATAAGAGATACGCAGTATTTT
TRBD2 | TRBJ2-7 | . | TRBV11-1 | CASSPPTSGRSEQYF | TGTGCCAGCAGCCCCCCGACTAGCGGGAGAAGCGAGCAGTACTTC
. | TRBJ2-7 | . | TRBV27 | CASSLSRGPYEQYF | TGTGCCAGCAGTTTATCCAGGGGACCGTACGAGCAGTACTTC
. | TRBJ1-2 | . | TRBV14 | CASSQLVGVGYTF | TGTGCCAGCAGCCAGTTAGTAGGGGTTGGCTACACCTTC
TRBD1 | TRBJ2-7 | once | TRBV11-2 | CASRKDRAGGQYF | TGTGCCAGCAGAAAAGACAGGGCTGGGGGGCAGTACTTC
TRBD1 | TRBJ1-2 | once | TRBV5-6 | CASRSTGRQYGYTF | TGTGCCAGCAGATCGACAGGGAGGCAGTACGGCTACACCTTC
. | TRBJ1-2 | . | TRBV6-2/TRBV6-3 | CASSYGGVEGYTF | TGTGCCAGCAGTTATGGGGGGGTGGAAGGCTACACCTTC
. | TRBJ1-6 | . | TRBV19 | CASSRNLMDNSPLHF | TGTGCCAGTAGTAGAAACCTGATGGACAATTCACCCCTCCACTTT
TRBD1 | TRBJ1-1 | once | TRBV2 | CASPGTGGGEAFF | TGTGCCAGCCCCGGGACAGGGGGCGGTGAAGCTTTCTTT
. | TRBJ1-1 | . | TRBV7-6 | CASSLGHRNTEAFF | TGTGCCAGCAGCTTAGGTCACAGGAACACTGAAGCTTTCTTT
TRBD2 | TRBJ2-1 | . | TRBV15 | CATSRGYLAEFNEQFF | TGTGCCACCAGCAGAGGGTATCTAGCGGAATTCAATGAGCAGTTCTTC
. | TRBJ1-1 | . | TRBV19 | CASSVPQARAEAFF | TGTGCCAGTAGTGTACCCCAGGCACGCGCTGAAGCTTTCTTT
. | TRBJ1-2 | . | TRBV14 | CASSQAGYGYTF | TGTGCCAGCAGCCAAGCCGGGTATGGCTACACCTTC
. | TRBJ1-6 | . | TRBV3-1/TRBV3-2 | CASSRSGGGSPLHF | TGTGCCAGCAGCCGAAGCGGGGGAGGGTCACCCCTCCACTTT
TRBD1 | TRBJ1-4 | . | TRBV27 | CASSLWTGKNEKLFF | TGTGCCAGCAGTTTATGGACAGGCAAGAATGAAAAACTGTTTTTT
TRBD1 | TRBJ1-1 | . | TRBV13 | CASSLDPGQLPFF | TGTGCCAGCAGCTTAGACCCGGGACAGTTACCTTTCTTT
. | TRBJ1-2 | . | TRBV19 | CASSIIQANYGYTF | TGTGCCAGTAGTATAATCCAGGCTAACTATGGCTACACCTTC
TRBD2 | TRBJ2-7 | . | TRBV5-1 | CASSFSGFSYEQYF | TGCGCCAGCAGCTTTAGCGGGTTCTCCTACGAGCAGTACTTC
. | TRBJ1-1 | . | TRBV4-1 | CASSQERGTEAFF | TGCGCCAGCAGCCAAGAACGGGGCACTGAAGCTTTCTTT
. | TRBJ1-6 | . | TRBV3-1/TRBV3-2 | CASSQGYIGFYNSPLHF | TGTGCCAGCAGCCAAGGATATATAGGGTTTTATAATTCACCCCTCCACTTT
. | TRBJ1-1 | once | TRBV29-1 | CSVGGRAFF | TGCAGCGTTGGGGGAAGGGCTTTCTTT
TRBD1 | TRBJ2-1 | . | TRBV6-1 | CASSEGQGDWFTYNEQFF | TGTGCCAGCAGTGAGGGACAGGGTGATTGGTTTACCTACAATGAGCAGTTCTTC
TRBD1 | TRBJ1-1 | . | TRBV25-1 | CASTPTGGWVTEAFF | TGTGCCAGCACCCCCACAGGGGGCTGGGTAACTGAAGCTTTCTTT
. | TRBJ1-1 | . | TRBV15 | CATSRDLGYGKAFF | TGTGCCACCAGCAGAGATTTGGGGTATGGCAAAGCTTTCTTT
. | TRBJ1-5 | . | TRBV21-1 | CASSPAGSGLPQHF | TGTGCCAGCAGCCCGGCGGGCAGCGGATTACCCCAGCATTTT
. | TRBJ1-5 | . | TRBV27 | CASSLQQGLQPQHF | TGTGCCAGCAGTTTGCAACAGGGTTTGCAGCCCCAGCATTTT
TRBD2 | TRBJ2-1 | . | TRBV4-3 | CASSSNREAYNEQFF | TGCGCCAGCAGCTCCAACCGGGAGGCCTACAATGAGCAGTTCTTC
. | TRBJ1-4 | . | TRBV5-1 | CASSSQGSNEKLFF | TGCGCCAGCAGCAGCCAGGGTTCTAATGAAAAACTGTTTTTT
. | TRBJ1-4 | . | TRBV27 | CASSRSAGGRGEKLFF | TGTGCCAGCAGCCGGTCGGCGGGGGGGCGCGGGGAAAAACTGTTTTTT
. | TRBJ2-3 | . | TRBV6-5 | CASSYSIVGPDTQYF | TGTGCCAGCAGTTACTCGATTGTTGGCCCAGATACGCAGTATTTT
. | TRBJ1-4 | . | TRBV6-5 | CASRVGGNEKLFF | TGTGCCAGCAGGGTCGGGGGGAATGAAAAACTGTTTTTT
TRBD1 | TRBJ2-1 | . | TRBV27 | CASRPRQGQVDNEQFF | TGTGCCAGCAGGCCCAGACAGGGTCAAGTAGATAATGAGCAGTTCTTC
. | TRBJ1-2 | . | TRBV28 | CASSQQDRDYGYTF | TGTGCCAGCAGTCAACAGGATCGCGACTATGGCTACACCTTC
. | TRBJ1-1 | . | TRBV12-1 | CASSFGAGGQGVNTEAFF | TGTGCCAGCAGCTTTGGGGCAGGGGGTCAGGGGGTGAACACTGAAGCTTTCTTT
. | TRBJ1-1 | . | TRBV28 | CASSLVGNTEAFF | TGTGCCAGCAGCCTTGTTGGGAACACTGAAGCTTTCTTT
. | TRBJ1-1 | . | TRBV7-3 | CASSLTAHEIGTEAFF | TGTGCCAGCAGCTTAACGGCACATGAAATAGGCACTGAAGCTTTCTTT
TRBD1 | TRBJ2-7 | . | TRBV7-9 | CASSAYRGVYEQYF | TGTGCCAGCAGCGCCTACAGGGGCGTCTACGAGCAGTACTTC
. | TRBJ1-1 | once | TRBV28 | CASSFAKNTEAFF | TGTGCCAGCAGTTTTGCCAAAAACACTGAAGCTTTCTTT
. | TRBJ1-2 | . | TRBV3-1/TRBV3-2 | CASSRRGGNFNYGYTF | TGTGCCAGCAGTCGACGCGGCGGGAACTTTAACTATGGCTACACCTTC
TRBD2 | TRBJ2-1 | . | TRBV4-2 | CASSQSGTSGSGEQFF | TGTGCCAGCAGCCAATCCGGGACTAGCGGGAGTGGGGAGCAGTTCTTC
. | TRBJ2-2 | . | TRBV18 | CASSPIIGFTGELFF | TGTGCCAGCTCACCTATTATAGGGTTCACCGGGGAGCTGTTTTTT
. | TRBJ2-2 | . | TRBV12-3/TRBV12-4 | CASGRATGELFF | TGTGCCAGCGGCAGGGCCACCGGGGAGCTGTTTTTT
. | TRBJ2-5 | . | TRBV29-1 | CSAQRGTQYF | TGCAGCGCCCAACGGGGGACCCAGTACTTC